These T cell receptor beta chains were read from a single sample in a study of blood T cell repertoires in COVID-19. Sequencing was performed with immunoSEQ multiplex PCR; in TCRdb, only in-frame clones are kept and a portion is missing. Among a few hundred thousand clones, 70% to 85% were seen once, and the ten largest hold approximately 3.1%. Sample: PBMCs or T cells enriched from blood (not recorded which). Receptor source: a woman aged 55-69 years who had recovered from COVID-19. The CDR3 runs from the conserved cysteine through the conserved F or W. A D gene is named only where the DNA matches it firmly. Size values are once, few and many counts, or a class for expanded clones, and some rows have none.

J | V | size | D | DNA | CDR3
TRBJ2-5 | TRBV7-2 | NA | NA | TGTGCCAGCAGCCTAGGACAGATCGAGAGAGAGACCCAGTACTTC | CASSLGQIERETQYF
TRBJ1-2 | TRBV10-3 | NA | NA | TGTGCCATCAGCACAGGATACACTAACTATGGCTACACCTTC | CAISTGYTNYGYTF
TRBJ2-1 | TRBV6-5 | NA | NA | TGTGCCAGCAGCCAGCAGGGGGGCAATGAGCAGTTCTTC | CASSQQGGNEQFF
TRBJ1-2 | TRBV7-2 | NA | NA | TGTGCCAGCAGCTTAGCGATCGACAGGTTTTCTAGTAGCTACACCTTC | CASSLAIDRFSSSYTF
TRBJ1-4 | TRBV19 | medium-sized | TRBD1 | TGTGCCAGTAGTATGGGGCAGGGGGATGAAAAACTGTTTTTT | CASSMGQGDEKLFF
TRBJ1-3 | TRBV11-2 | NA | NA | TGTGCCAGCAGCTTCGGCGGGGCGAGCTCTGGAAACACCATATATTTT | CASSFGGASSGNTIYF
TRBJ2-5 | TRBV12-3/TRBV12-4 | NA | NA | TGTGCCAGCAGTTCAGACAGACAAGAGACCCAGTACTTC | CASSSDRQETQYF
TRBJ2-1 | TRBV5-6 | NA | NA | TGTGCCAGCAGCTTGGCCCTCCCGGGCAATGAGCAGTTCTTC | CASSLALPGNEQFF
TRBJ2-7 | TRBV7-2 | NA | TRBD2 | TGTGCCAGCAGCCGGGGGAGGGCGGAATACGAGCAGTACTTC | CASSRGRAEYEQYF
TRBJ2-3 | TRBV7-2 | NA | TRBD2 | TGTGCCAGCAGCTTAGAACTAGCGGGGGCAGGTACGCAGTATTTT | CASSLELAGAGTQYF
TRBJ2-3 | TRBV5-6 | NA | TRBD2 | TGTGCCAGCAGCTTGAGGACTAGCAAGGGTGGTACGCAGTATTTT | CASSLRTSKGGTQYF
TRBJ2-7 | TRBV10-1 | NA | NA | TGCGCCAGCAGTGACGCAGGGTTCTACGAGCAGTACTTC | CASSDAGFYEQYF
TRBJ2-1 | TRBV7-9 | NA | NA | TGTGCCAGCAGCAGAGACAGGTACAATGAGCAGTTCTTC | CASSRDRYNEQFF
TRBJ1-5 | TRBV19 | few | NA | TGTGCCAGTAGTATGGCCGGGTTCAATCAGCCCCAGCATTTT | CASSMAGFNQPQHF
TRBJ2-7 | TRBV5-6 | NA | NA | TGTGCCAGCAGCTTGCTTTCGGGGACCTACGAGCAGTACTTC | CASSLLSGTYEQYF
TRBJ2-7 | TRBV12-3/TRBV12-4 | NA | NA | TGTGCCAGCAGTTTTGGGGGGACCTACGAGCAGTACTTC | CASSFGGTYEQYF
TRBJ1-6 | TRBV3-1/TRBV3-2 | NA | TRBD1 | TGTGCCAGCAGCCCTCTTAGGGGGCCTTCACCCCTCCACTTT | CASSPLRGPSPLHF
TRBJ1-5 | TRBV19 | once | NA | TGTGCCAGTAGTATAGTGAGGGCGGCGATCAATCAGCCCCAGCATTTT | CASSIVRAAINQPQHF
TRBJ2-7 | TRBV3-1/TRBV3-2 | NA | NA | TGTGCCAGCAGCCAAGATCCCGGCCGGGTTTACTTC | CASSQDPGRVYF
TRBJ1-2 | TRBV4-1 | NA | TRBD1 | TGCGCCAGCAGCCTAAGGGGTCAGGGGGGCTATGGCTACACCTTC | CASSLRGQGGYGYTF
TRBJ1-3 | TRBV12-3/TRBV12-4 | NA | NA | TGTGCCACCTGGACAGATGGAAACACCATATATTTT | CATWTDGNTIYF
TRBJ1-3 | TRBV10-1 | NA | NA | TGCGCCAGGTATCCCAACAGGGCACACTCTGGAAACACCATATATTTT | CARYPNRAHSGNTIYF
TRBJ1-1 | TRBV28 | NA | TRBD1 | TGTGCCAGCAGTTTAAATCAAGGTTCAGGGGGCACTGAAGCTTTCTTT | CASSLNQGSGGTEAFF
TRBJ2-1 | TRBV19 | NA | TRBD1 | TGTGCCAGTAGTATACCGGGACAGGGCCCCAATGAGCAGTTCTTC | CASSIPGQGPNEQFF
TRBJ2-7 | TRBV9 | NA | NA | TGTGCCAGCAGCGTAGACATATCAGGGGCCAACGAGCAGTACTTC | CASSVDISGANEQYF
TRBJ2-5 | TRBV5-8 | NA | TRBD1 | TGTGCCAGCAGCCGGACGGACAGGGAAGAGACCCAGTACTTC | CASSRTDREETQYF
TRBJ1-2 | TRBV10-3 | few | TRBD1 | TGTGCCATCAACGACCGGACAGGGAGGTATGGCTACACCTTC | CAINDRTGRYGYTF
TRBJ1-3 | TRBV5-4 | NA | NA | TGTGCCAGCAGCTCGCAGGGTAGAGGTGGAAACACCATATATTTT | CASSSQGRGGNTIYF
TRBJ1-3 | TRBV12-1 | NA | NA | TGTGCCAGCAGCCTCCGCTTGAACTTACGCTCTGGAAACACCATATATTTT | CASSLRLNLRSGNTIYF
TRBJ1-1 | TRBV4-3 | NA | NA | TGCGCCAGCAGCCAAGGGGCGGGATTGAACACTGAAGCTTTCTTT | CASSQGAGLNTEAFF
TRBJ2-4 | TRBV6-2/TRBV6-3 | NA | NA | TGTGCCAGCAGTTCCCCGACAGAGACTCCCAAAAACATTCAGTACTTC | CASSSPTETPKNIQYF
TRBJ1-5 | TRBV4-1 | few | NA | TGCGCCAGCAGCCATGACTCTAGGGGCGGTAATCAGCCCCAGCATTTT | CASSHDSRGGNQPQHF
TRBJ2-5 | TRBV12-5 | NA | NA | TGTGCTAGTGGTTTGGTACGAGGGGGATCGTCACAAGAGACCCAGTACTTC | CASGLVRGGSSQETQYF
TRBJ2-1 | TRBV7-2 | once | TRBD2 | TGTGCCAGCAGCTTGCCTCGGCGGGGGTTCAATGAGCAGTTCTTC | CASSLPRRGFNEQFF
TRBJ2-1 | TRBV10-2 | NA | TRBD1 | TGCGCCAGCCGAGCCCCCCGGGGACAGCCCCCCAACAATGAGCAGTTCTTC | CASRAPRGQPPNNEQFF
TRBJ1-5 | TRBV27 | NA | TRBD1 | TGTGCCAGCAGTCCCAGGACAGGGGGCTTTCTTAGCAATCAGCCCCAGCATTTT | CASSPRTGGFLSNQPQHF
TRBJ1-1 | TRBV18 | NA | NA | TGTGCCAGCTCACCACCCGTCTACACTGAAGCTTTCTTT | CASSPPVYTEAFF
TRBJ2-5 | TRBV3-1/TRBV3-2 | few | TRBD1 | TGTGCCAGCAGCCAATGGACAGGGACACAAGAGACCCAGTACTTC | CASSQWTGTQETQYF
TRBJ2-3 | TRBV7-8 | NA | NA | TGTGCCAGCAGCTCCCGGCCTAGAGCTAGCACAGATACGCAGTATTTT | CASSSRPRASTDTQYF
TRBJ2-7 | TRBV12-1 | NA | NA | TGTGCCAGCAGCACCAGAAATCAGACAGTCCCCTCCTACGAGCAGTACTTC | CASSTRNQTVPSYEQYF
TRBJ2-3 | TRBV19 | NA | TRBD1 | TGTGCCAGTAGTTCCGGGACAGGCCTAGGTACAGATACGCAGTATTTT | CASSSGTGLGTDTQYF